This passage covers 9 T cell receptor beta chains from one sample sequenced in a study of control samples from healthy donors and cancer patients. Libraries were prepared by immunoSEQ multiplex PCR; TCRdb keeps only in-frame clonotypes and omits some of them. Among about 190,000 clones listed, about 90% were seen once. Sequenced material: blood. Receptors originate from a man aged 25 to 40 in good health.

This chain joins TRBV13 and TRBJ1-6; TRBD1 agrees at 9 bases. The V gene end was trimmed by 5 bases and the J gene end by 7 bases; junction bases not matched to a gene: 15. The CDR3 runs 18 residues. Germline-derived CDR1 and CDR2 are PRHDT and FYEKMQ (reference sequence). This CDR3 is CASSLTRQGGGMNSPLHF. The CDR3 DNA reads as TGTGCCAGCAGCCTAACCCGACAGGGGGGGGGTATGAATTCACCCCTCCACTTT.

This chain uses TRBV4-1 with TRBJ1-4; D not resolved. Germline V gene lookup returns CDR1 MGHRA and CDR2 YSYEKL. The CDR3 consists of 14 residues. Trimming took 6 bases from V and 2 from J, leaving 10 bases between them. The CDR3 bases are TGCGCCAGCAGACCGGCGGGGACTAATGAAAAACTGTTTTTT. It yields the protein CASRPAGTNEKLFF.

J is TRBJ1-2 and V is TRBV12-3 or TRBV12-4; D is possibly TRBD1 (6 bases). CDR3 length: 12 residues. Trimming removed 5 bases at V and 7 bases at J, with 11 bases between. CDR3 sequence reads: CASSTQGTGYTF. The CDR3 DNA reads TGTGCCAGCAGTACCCAGGGGACTGGCTACACCTTC.

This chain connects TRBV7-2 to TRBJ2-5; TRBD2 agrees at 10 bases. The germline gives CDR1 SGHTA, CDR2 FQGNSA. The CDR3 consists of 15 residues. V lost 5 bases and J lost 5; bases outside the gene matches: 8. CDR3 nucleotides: TGTGCCAGCAGCCCGAGCGGGGGGGCCTTCGAGACCCAGTACTTC. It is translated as CASSPSGGAFETQYF.

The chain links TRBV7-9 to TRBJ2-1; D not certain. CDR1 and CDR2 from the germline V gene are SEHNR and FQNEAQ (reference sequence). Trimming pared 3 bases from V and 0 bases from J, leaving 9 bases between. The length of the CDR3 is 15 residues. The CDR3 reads CASSFTPSSYNEQFF. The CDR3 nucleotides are TGTGCCAGCAGCTTCACTCCAAGCTCCTACAATGAGCAGTTCTTC.

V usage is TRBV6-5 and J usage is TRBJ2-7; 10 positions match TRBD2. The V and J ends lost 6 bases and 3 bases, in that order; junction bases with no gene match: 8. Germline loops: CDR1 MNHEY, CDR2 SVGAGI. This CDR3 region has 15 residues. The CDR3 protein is CASSLLAGKNYEQYF. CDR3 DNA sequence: TGTGCCAGCAGCCTACTAGCGGGAAAAAACTACGAGCAGTACTTC.

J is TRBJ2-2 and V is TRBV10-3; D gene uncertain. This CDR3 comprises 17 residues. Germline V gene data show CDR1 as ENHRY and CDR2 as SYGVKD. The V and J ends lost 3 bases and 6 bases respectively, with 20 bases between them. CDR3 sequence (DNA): TGTGCCATCAGTGACCCCACCCCACGAGATGACGCCGGGGAGCTGTTTTTT. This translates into CAISDPTPRDDAGELFF.

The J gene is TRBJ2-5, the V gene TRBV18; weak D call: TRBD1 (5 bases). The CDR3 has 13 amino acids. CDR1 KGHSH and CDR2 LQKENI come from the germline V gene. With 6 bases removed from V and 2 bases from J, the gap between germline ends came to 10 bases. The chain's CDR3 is CASSPGMQETQYF. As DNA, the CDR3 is TGTGCCAGCTCCCCAGGGATGCAAGAGACCCAGTACTTC.

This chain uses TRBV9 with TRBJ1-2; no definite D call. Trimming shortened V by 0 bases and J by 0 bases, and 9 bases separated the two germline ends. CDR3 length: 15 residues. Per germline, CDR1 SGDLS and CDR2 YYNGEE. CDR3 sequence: CASSVAPDPNYGYTF. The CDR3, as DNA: TGTGCCAGCAGCGTAGCCCCAGATCCTAACTATGGCTACACCTTC.